This T cell receptor (beta chain) was found in a study of blood T cell repertoires in COVID-19. Study summary: Samples representing acute and convalescent COVID-19 were sourced from the United States, Italy and Spain. In each case, the material was cDNA or gDNA derived from T cells, B-cell-depleted T cells, or PBMCs.

Repertoires were generated with immunoSEQ multiplex PCR, while TCRdb's copy carries only in-frame clones and drops some. The sample has 180,000 or so clones; 85% to 90% are singletons. The germline V gene has CDR1 SGDLS and CDR2 YYNGEE. This CDR3 is built from 9 residues. V usage is TRBV9 and J usage is TRBJ2-1; unclear D gene. The sequenced sample was peripheral blood. The TCR sequence derives from a woman aged 55-69 years with COVID-19, enrolled during active disease. CDR3 DNA: TGTGGGAGAGCTAATGAGCAGTTCTTC. Protein sequence: CGRANEQFF. The variable domain in full, completed from reference TRBV9 and TRBJ2-1, reads DSGVTQTPKHLITATGQRVTLRCSPRSGDLSVYWYQQSLDQGLQFLIQYYNGEERAKGNILERFSAQQFPDLHSELNLSSLELGDSALYFCGRANEQFFGPGTRLTVL.